One and the same sample provided the 19 T cell receptor beta chains below, sequenced in a study of cytomegalovirus exposure and HLA in healthy donors. PCR was performed using 60 Vbeta and 13 Jbeta primers. Assay used: immunoSEQ multiplex PCR; TCRdb lists only in-frame clones, some missing. This table holds about 150,000 clones, around 80% found once. Sequences were obtained from PBMCs. The receptors stem from a man in his thirties or forties in good health and CMV-seropositive.

The V gene is TRBV4-1, the J gene TRBJ2-2, with D unresolved. CDR1 and CDR2 from the germline V gene are MGHRA and YSYEKL. V was shortened by 7 bases and J by 4 bases, with 13 bases between the two germline ends. There are 14 residues in the CDR3. Here the CDR3 reads CASTPSLSTGELFF. In DNA, the CDR3 is TGCGCCAGCACCCCGTCGCTATCCACCGGGGAGCTGTTTTTT.

The chain recombines TRBV7-2 with TRBJ1-2; 7 nucleotides line up with TRBD1. Looked up from germline, CDR1 is SGHTA and CDR2 is FQGNSA. After removal of 2 bases from V and 5 bases from J, the junction contained 5 bases not matched to a gene. This CDR3 is 14 amino acids long. This chain's CDR3 is CASSLKAGGYGYTF. CDR3 nucleotides: TGTGCCAGCAGCTTAAAGGCAGGGGGTTATGGCTACACCTTC.

This chain uses TRBV6-5 with TRBJ1-1, with 7 positions matching TRBD1. The junction had 12 bases not matched to a gene; V was cut back by 10 bases and J by 1 base. The germline gives CDR1 MNHEY, CDR2 SVGAGI. This CDR3 has 15 residues. The CDR3 reads CANSLTDRPNTEAFF. For the CDR3, the DNA is TGTGCCAACAGCTTGACGGACAGGCCGAACACTGAAGCTTTCTTT.

The rearrangement uses TRBV7-9 and TRBJ1-1; 9 bases match TRBD1. The CDR3 is 17 residues long. The V gene end was trimmed by 7 bases and the J gene end by 0 bases; junction bases not matched to a gene: 12. The germline V gene encodes CDR1 SEHNR and CDR2 FQNEAQ (reference sequence). CDR3 bases: TGTGCCAGCAACCCTTTAGTGGGACAGGGCTTGAACACTGAAGCTTTCTTT. Its protein is CASNPLVGQGLNTEAFF.

This rearrangement joins TRBV5-1 to TRBJ2-7; TRBD2 matches at 8 bases. Germline V lookup: CDR1 SGHRS, CDR2 YFSETQ. With 6 bases clipped from V and 2 bases from J, the junction kept 7 bases outside the gene matches. This CDR3 has 14 residues. This CDR3 is CASKSTSGPYEQYF. The CDR3 DNA sequence: TGCGCCAGCAAGTCCACTAGCGGTCCCTACGAGCAGTACTTC.

The DNA of the CDR3 is TGTGCCAGCAGTCTTACGGACCCAGGGAGCAATCAGCCCCAGCATTTT. Translation: CASSLTDPGSNQPQHF. The rearrangement joins TRBV27 to TRBJ1-5; D possibly corresponds to TRBD1 (5 bases). The germline V gene has CDR1 MNHEY and CDR2 SMNVEV (reference sequence). The CDR3 runs 16 residues. V lost 5 bases to trimming and J lost 1 base, with 15 bases between them.

The chain uses TRBV28 and TRBJ1-5; 8 bases match TRBD1. The CDR3 runs 18 residues. Germline V CDR1 and CDR2: MDHEN, SYDVKM. Germline trimming cut 5 bases from V and 0 bases from J; bases unmatched to any gene: 12. The CDR3 reads CASSPSNRGEYSNQPQHF. The CDR3 DNA reads as TGTGCCAGCAGTCCGTCGAACAGGGGGGAATATAGCAATCAGCCCCAGCATTTT. The variable domain in full, completed from reference TRBV28 and TRBJ1-5, reads DVKVTQSSRYLVKRTGEKVFLECVQDMDHENMFWYRQDPGLGLRLIYFSYDVKMKEKGDIPEGYSVSREKKERFSLILESASTNQTSMYLCASSPSNRGEYSNQPQHFGDGTRLSIL.

This clone was counted only a few times. The chain carries TRBV6-5 and TRBJ2-5, with 9 bases matching TRBD2. The J call may be mistaken, given a closer DNA end match to TRBJ2-7. Germline V CDR1 and CDR2: MNHEY, SVGAGI. The CDR3 runs 14 residues. The CDR3 DNA reads TGTGCCAGCAATAAAGCCGGGACTAGCACCGAGCAGTACTTC. Protein: CASNKAGTSTEQYF.

The V and J genes are TRBV28 and TRBJ2-5, with 12 bases identical to TRBD2. The germline V gene encodes CDR1 MDHEN and CDR2 SYDVKM. J gave up 4 bases and V 6 bases, and 12 bases lay outside the gene matches. The CDR3 runs to 17 residues. The DNA of the CDR3 is TGTGCCAGCAGACCGACTAGCGGGAGCGGGTCCCTAGAGACCCAGTACTTC. Amino acid sequence: CASRPTSGSGSLETQYF. The full variable domain, in which reference TRBV28 and TRBJ2-5 provide the parts outside the CDR3, is DVKVTQSSRYLVKRTGEKVFLECVQDMDHENMFWYRQDPGLGLRLIYFSYDVKMKEKGDIPEGYSVSREKKERFSLILESASTNQTSMYLCASRPTSGSGSLETQYFGPGTRLLVL.

The chain recombines TRBV9 with TRBJ2-5; D is possibly TRBD2 (6 bases). CDR1 is SGDLS, CDR2 YYNGEE, per germline. The V gene lost 2 bases and the J gene lost 5 bases, with 13 bases spanning the gap. The CDR3 loop spans 14 amino acids. CDR3 nucleotides: TGTGCCAGCAGCGTTTCGGCGGGGAGGGAGACCCAGTACTTC. This translates into CASSVSAGRETQYF.

The CDR3 spells CASSQGAGGPTGELFF. CDR3 nucleotides: TGTGCCAGCAGCCAGGGAGCGGGAGGGCCCACCGGGGAGCTGTTTTTT. The chain combines TRBV4-2 with TRBJ2-2; 10 bases are a match to TRBD2. Germline CDR1 LGHNA, CDR2 YNFKEQ. Germline trimming cut 3 bases from V and 4 bases from J; bases unmatched to any gene: 5. The CDR3 consists of 16 residues.

This clone was seen a handful of times. The gene calls are TRBV27 and TRBJ2-5, with 9 bases lining up with TRBD2. The CDR3 runs 15 residues. The germline gives CDR1 MNHEY, CDR2 SMNVEV (reference sequence). Losses at the gene ends were 4 bases for V and 1 base for J; bases not matched to a gene: 4. CDR3 protein: CASSSLAGVQETQYF. CDR3 bases: TGTGCCAGCAGTTCCTTAGCGGGAGTCCAAGAGACCCAGTACTTC.

This chain connects TRBV15 to TRBJ1-1; D is unclear. The CDR3 consists of 12 residues. Germline V lookup: CDR1 LNHNV, CDR2 YYDKDF (reference sequence). V lost 0 bases, J lost 7 bases, and 6 bases lay in between. CDR3 sequence reads: CATSRDGSEAFF. The CDR3 nucleotides read TGTGCCACCAGCAGAGATGGGAGTGAAGCTTTCTTT. Combining the CDR3 with reference TRBV15 and TRBJ1-1 gives the whole variable domain DAMVIQNPRYQVTQFGKPVTLSCSQTLNHNVMYWYQQKSSQAPKLLFHYYDKDFNNEADTPDNFQSRRPNTSFCFLDIRSPGLGDTAMYLCATSRDGSEAFFGQGTRLTVV.

The rearrangement links TRBV5-1 to TRBJ2-5; no reliable D call. In germline, CDR1 is SGHRS, CDR2 YFSETQ. The CDR3 contains 14 residues. V lost 2 bases and J 5 bases, leaving 13 bases between the germline ends. CDR3 in amino acids: CASSLLPGLETQYF. Here the CDR3 DNA reads TGCGCCAGCAGCTTACTCCCCGGGTTGGAGACCCAGTACTTC.

The chain combines TRBV11-2 with TRBJ2-3; D uncertain. CDR1 SGHAT and CDR2 FQNNGV come from the germline V gene. The CDR3 runs to 13 residues. The V gene lost 5 bases and the J gene lost 4 bases, with 10 bases spanning the gap. The CDR3 reads CASSRVIPDTQYF. The CDR3 nucleotides read TGTGCCAGCAGCCGGGTCATTCCAGATACGCAGTATTTT. Using reference TRBV11-2 and TRBJ2-3 for the parts outside the CDR3, the full variable domain is EAGVAQSPRYKIIEKRQSVAFWCNPISGHATLYWYQQILGQGPKLLIQFQNNGVVDDSQLPKDRFSAERLKGVDSTLKIQPAKLEDSAVYLCASSRVIPDTQYFGPGTRLTVL.

V gene TRBV5-1 combines with J gene TRBJ2-7, with 12 bases that match TRBD2. J gave up 7 bases and V 4 bases, and 9 bases lay outside the gene matches. CDR1 is SGHRS and CDR2 is YFSETQ in the germline V gene. The CDR3 sequence is 15 residues long. As DNA, the CDR3 is TGCGCCAGCAGCCAGCTAGCGGGAGGGCCGGGAGAGCAGTACTTC. Translation: CASSQLAGGPGEQYF.

The chain uses TRBV28 and TRBJ2-1, with D perhaps TRBD2 (6 bases). V was pared by 5 bases and J by 4 bases, with 6 bases between. The CDR3 length is 12 residues. Germline V gene lookup returns CDR1 MDHEN and CDR2 SYDVKM. The CDR3 reads CASSRGYNEQFF. CDR3 in DNA: TGTGCCAGCAGTCGGGGGTACAATGAGCAGTTCTTC.

This clone was picked up one time. The rearrangement uses TRBV11-2 and TRBJ2-5; D remains ambiguous. The germline V gene has CDR1 SGHAT and CDR2 FQNNGV. The CDR3 sequence is 16 residues long. Trimming removed 1 base from V and 5 bases from J, with 17 bases in between. The CDR3 region is CASSLGPRSLLETQYF. The DNA for the CDR3 is TGTGCCAGCAGCTTAGGTCCCAGGTCTCTCTTGGAGACCCAGTACTTC.

The V gene is TRBV4-2, the J gene TRBJ1-3; TRBD1 might be the D (6 bases). Germline V lookup: CDR1 LGHNA, CDR2 YNFKEQ. Trimming took 6 bases from V and 0 from J, leaving 12 bases between them. The CDR3 has 15 amino acids. The CDR3: CASRETGSSGNTIYF. The CDR3 DNA follows: TGTGCCAGCAGAGAAACAGGGTCCTCTGGAAACACCATATATTTT.